These 24 T cell receptor beta chains came from one sample sequenced in a study of shared clonotypes between healthy human individuals. Data came from immunoSEQ multiplex PCR; TCRdb stores just in-frame clones and leaves some out. The sample has approximately 2.5 million clones, 80% to 95% seen once. The specimen sequenced was naive CD4+ T cells from PBMCs. As for subset: CD45RA+ positively selected. Every receptor here comes from a man younger than 30 in good health. Some clones in this sample may be carry-over from other donors' samples.

The count of this clone is one. Other nucleotide sequences in the sample specify the same CDR3. This chain joins TRBV5-1 and TRBJ2-7; 11 bases are a match to TRBD2. Trimming at V came to 3 bases and at J to 3 bases, leaving 5 bases not matched to a gene. Looked up from germline, CDR1 is SGHRS and CDR2 is YFSETQ. The CDR3 extends over 15 amino acids. CDR3 DNA sequence: TGCGCCAGCAGCTCGTTAGCGGGAGGGGACTACGAGCAGTACTTC. Encoded protein: CASSSLAGGDYEQYF.

The CDR3 DNA follows: TGTGCCAGCAGCTTGGAGTCGCGGTTTGAGCAGTTCTTC. Its translation: CASSLESRFEQFF. This chain joins TRBV5-4 and TRBJ2-1; D is ambiguous. V was cut by 0 bases and J by 9 bases, with 10 bases left in between. The germline CDR1 and CDR2 sequences are SGHNT and YYREEE (reference sequence). The CDR3 covers 13 residues.

This clone was found a few times. The chain couples TRBV5-1 to TRBJ1-4, with D hard to call. The CDR3 length is 15 residues. V lost 1 base and J lost 11, with 18 bases in between. Germline assignment: CDR1 SGHRS and CDR2 YFSETQ. The CDR3 spells CASSLRAETEAKLFF. The CDR3 DNA is TGCGCCAGCAGCTTGAGGGCAGAGACGGAGGCGAAACTGTTTTTT. The whole variable domain, filled in from reference TRBV5-1 and TRBJ1-4, reads KAGVTQTPRYLIKTRGQQVTLSCSPISGHRSVSWYQQTPGQGLQFLFEYFSETQRNKGNFPGRFSGRQFSNSRSEMNVSTLELGDSALYLCASSLRAETEAKLFFGSGTQLSVL.

J is TRBJ1-4 and V is TRBV5-1; D perhaps matches TRBD1 (5 bases). The V gene's germline CDR1 is SGHRS and CDR2 YFSETQ. The CDR3 sequence is 15 residues long. Trimming shortened V by 0 bases and J by 7 bases, and 13 bases separated the two germline ends. CDR3 sequence: CASSLEGTGGEKLFF. The CDR3 DNA reads as TGCGCCAGCAGCTTGGAGGGGACCGGTGGTGAAAAACTGTTTTTT.

This sequence joins TRBV7-9 and TRBJ2-2; TRBD2 is a possible D gene (5 bases). V gave up 0 bases and J gave up 10 bases, with 9 bases separating them. The CDR3 has 13 amino acids. Germline loops: CDR1 SEHNR, CDR2 FQNEAQ (reference sequence). CDR3 in amino acids: CASSLAGAVELFF. As DNA, the CDR3 is TGTGCCAGCAGCTTAGCGGGAGCCGTGGAGCTGTTTTTT.

The V and J genes are TRBV14 and TRBJ2-3, with TRBD2 matching 11 bases. Looked up from germline, CDR1 is SGHDN and CDR2 is FVKESK. V shed 4 bases and J 4 bases; nucleotides not matched to a gene: 4. This CDR3 is built from 15 residues. In DNA form, the CDR3 reads TGTGCCAGCAGCCTGCTAGCGGGAGGCGCAGATACGCAGTATTTT. It yields the protein CASSLLAGGADTQYF.

The DNA for the CDR3 is TGTGCCAGCAGTGTTTACGGTGCCTACGAGCAGTACTTC. This encodes CASSVYGAYEQYF. The chain joins TRBV2 to TRBJ2-7; no definite D call. The CDR3 loop spans 13 amino acids. V lost 4 bases to trimming and J lost 2 bases, with 9 bases between them. CDR1 and CDR2 from the germline V gene are SNHLY and FYNNEI.

On this clone: Distinct nucleotide sequences in the sample also encode this CDR3. V is TRBV5-4 and J is TRBJ2-5, with D perhaps matching TRBD1 or TRBD2 (5 bases each). From germline, CDR1 is SGHNT and CDR2 YYREEE (reference sequence). Trimming pared 4 bases from V and 2 bases from J, leaving 12 bases between. The CDR3 sequence is 14 residues long. The CDR3 is CASSPGTEQETQYF. CDR3 sequence (DNA): TGTGCCAGCAGCCCCGGGACCGAGCAAGAGACCCAGTACTTC.

This chain links TRBV9 with TRBJ1-1; 8 bases match TRBD1. Per germline, CDR1 SGDLS and CDR2 YYNGEE. The CDR3 runs to 16 residues. The trim removed 2 bases at V and 4 bases at J, leaving 10 bases unmatched. The CDR3 DNA reads TGTGCCAGCAGCGTCTACTCAGGGGGCTGGGGCACTGAAGCTTTCTTT. Residues: CASSVYSGGWGTEAFF. The full variable domain, in which reference TRBV9 and TRBJ1-1 provide the parts outside the CDR3, is DSGVTQTPKHLITATGQRVTLRCSPRSGDLSVYWYQQSLDQGLQFLIQYYNGEERAKGNILERFSAQQFPDLHSELNLSSLELGDSALYFCASSVYSGGWGTEAFFGQGTRLTVV.

This chain links TRBV4-1 with TRBJ1-2, with 12 positions matching TRBD1. Germline CDR1 MGHRA, CDR2 YSYEKL. V shed 4 bases and J 10 bases; nucleotides not matched to a gene: 7. The CDR3 loop spans 14 amino acids. CDR3 region: CASSLPGTGGVYTF. In DNA form, the CDR3 reads TGCGCCAGCAGCCTGCCCGGGACAGGGGGCGTCTACACCTTC.

The chain recombines TRBV6-5 with TRBJ2-3, with a weak D call TRBD1 (6 bases). Germline V gives CDR1 MNHEY, CDR2 SVGAGI. Trimming removed 4 bases from V and 4 bases from J, with 12 bases in between. This CDR3 region has 14 residues. CDR3 bases: TGTGCCAGCAGTTCAACAGGGAAACCAGATACGCAGTATTTT. It specifies CASSSTGKPDTQYF.

The chain joins TRBV10-3 to TRBJ2-3, with 10 bases that match TRBD2. V dropped 6 bases and J dropped 4; count of bases not matched to a gene: 7. The CDR3 is 15 residues long. Germline CDR1 ENHRY, CDR2 SYGVKD. The CDR3 DNA is TGTGCCATCAGGAGAGCTAGCGGGAGTGCAGATACGCAGTATTTT. Its translation: CAIRRASGSADTQYF.

Here the CDR3 reads CASSSVTGTGSEAFF. The CDR3 DNA reads TGTGCCAGCAGTTCTGTTACCGGGACAGGGTCTGAAGCTTTCTTT. This chain uses TRBV6-6 with TRBJ1-1; the match to TRBD1 covers 9 bases. The V and J ends lost 4 bases and 6 bases, in that order; junction bases with no gene match: 9. CDR1 is MNHNY and CDR2 is SVGAGI in the germline V gene (reference sequence). The CDR3 is 15 residues long.

This sequence joins TRBV5-1 and TRBJ2-3; D is perhaps TRBD1 (6 bases). The CDR3 consists of 15 residues. Between the trimmed V and J ends, which lost 3 bases and 1 base, there was a span of 12 bases. Per the germline V gene, CDR1 is SGHRS and CDR2 is YFSETQ. The CDR3 spells CASSWQGIGTDTQYF. CDR3 nucleotides: TGCGCCAGCAGCTGGCAGGGGATCGGCACAGATACGCAGTATTTT. The full variable domain, in which reference TRBV5-1 and TRBJ2-3 provide the parts outside the CDR3, is KAGVTQTPRYLIKTRGQQVTLSCSPISGHRSVSWYQQTPGQGLQFLFEYFSETQRNKGNFPGRFSGRQFSNSRSEMNVSTLELGDSALYLCASSWQGIGTDTQYFGPGTRLTVL.

The rearrangement uses TRBV28 and TRBJ2-5; 8 nucleotides agree with TRBD2. The end of the DNA is better explained by TRBJ2-7, so the J call may be wrong. There are 12 residues in the CDR3. Germline lookup yields CDR1 MDHEN and CDR2 SYDVKM. CDR3: CASSSGSYEQYF. The CDR3 bases are TGTGCCAGCTCTAGCGGGTCCTACGAGCAGTACTTC.

This clone was seen a single time. The V call is TRBV28, the J call TRBJ1-5; no firm D call. The CDR3 contains 12 residues. CDR1 is MDHEN, CDR2 SYDVKM, per germline. V was trimmed by 10 bases and J by 6 bases, leaving 13 bases between them. The CDR3 sequence is CATNQRTQPQHF. Written as DNA, the CDR3 is TGTGCCACCAATCAAAGGACTCAGCCCCAGCATTTT.

As to this clone: Other DNA sequences in the sample encode the same CDR3. The rearrangement uses TRBV2 and TRBJ2-7; 7 bases match TRBD1. V gave up 3 bases and J gave up 3 bases; unmatched junction bases: 5. Germline values: CDR1 SNHLY, CDR2 FYNNEI. The CDR3 runs to 14 residues. CDR3 loop: CASSDQGVGYEQYF. For the CDR3, the DNA is TGTGCCAGCAGTGATCAGGGGGTCGGCTACGAGCAGTACTTC.

V gene TRBV28 combines with J gene TRBJ2-5; tentative D call: TRBD1 (6 bases). The CDR3 contains 14 residues. Germline-derived CDR1 and CDR2 are MDHEN and SYDVKM. The V and J ends lost 6 bases and 3 bases respectively, with 14 bases between them. CDR3 DNA sequence: TGTGCCAGCAGCAGCGGACAGAGCAAAGAGACCCAGTACTTC. Residues: CASSSGQSKETQYF.

V is TRBV7-9 and J is TRBJ2-4; D gene uncertain. V lost 6 bases and J 5 bases, leaving 5 bases between the germline ends. CDR1 and CDR2 (germline): SEHNR, FQNEAQ (reference sequence). CDR3 length: 11 amino acids. CDR3 region: CASSKENIQYF. The DNA for the CDR3 is TGTGCCAGCAGTAAGGAAAACATTCAGTACTTC.

This clone showed up just a few times. Other DNA sequences within the sample encode an identical CDR3. CDR3 in amino acids: CASSTGTGEQPQHF. As DNA, the CDR3 is TGCGCCAGCAGCACCGGGACAGGGGAACAGCCCCAGCATTTT. The chain employs TRBV5-1 and TRBJ1-5, with 10 bases identical to TRBD1. This CDR3 region has 14 residues. In germline, CDR1 is SGHRS, CDR2 YFSETQ. Unmatched junction bases numbered 5, after V lost 4 bases and J lost 7 bases.

The gene calls are TRBV5-4 and TRBJ2-1; 11 bases match TRBD2. V lost 3 bases and J lost 2; bases outside the gene matches: 13. Per the germline V gene, CDR1 is SGHNT and CDR2 is YYREEE (reference sequence). The CDR3 has 19 residues. This chain's CDR3 is CASSSPSGTSGVPYNEQFF. For the CDR3, the DNA is TGTGCCAGCAGCTCACCATCGGGGACTAGCGGAGTACCCTACAATGAGCAGTTCTTC. The full variable domain, completed using reference TRBV5-4 and TRBJ2-1, is ETGVTQSPTHLIKTRGQQVTLRCSSQSGHNTVSWYQQALGQGPQFIFQYYREEENGRGNFPPRFSGLQFPNYSSELNVNALELDDSALYLCASSSPSGTSGVPYNEQFFGPGTRLTVL.

This sequence joins TRBV28 and TRBJ2-3; D remains ambiguous. CDR3 length: 13 residues. Germline assignment: CDR1 MDHEN and CDR2 SYDVKM. Trimming removed 6 bases at V and 4 bases at J, with 11 bases between. Here the CDR3 reads CASSRTRADTQYF. The CDR3 DNA reads as TGTGCCAGCAGCCGCACCCGGGCAGATACGCAGTATTTT.

The chain carries TRBV11-2 and TRBJ2-2, with 9 positions matching TRBD1. This CDR3 contains 14 residues. Germline-derived CDR1 and CDR2 are SGHAT and FQNNGV. V dropped 5 bases and J dropped 6; count of bases not matched to a gene: 4. The CDR3 DNA is TGTGCCAGCAGCACCTACAGGGGGCCCGGGGAGCTGTTTTTT. This gives the protein CASSTYRGPGELFF. Variable domain in full (rest from reference TRBV11-2 and TRBJ2-2): EAGVAQSPRYKIIEKRQSVAFWCNPISGHATLYWYQQILGQGPKLLIQFQNNGVVDDSQLPKDRFSAERLKGVDSTLKIQPAKLEDSAVYLCASSTYRGPGELFFGEGSRLTVL.

The chain has TRBV7-3 and TRBJ2-7; D remains ambiguous. Germline V gives CDR1 SGHTA, CDR2 FQGTGA. Deletions cut 5 bases from V and 12 bases from J, with 17 bases between. The CDR3 length is 12 residues. The CDR3 spells CASSTAASAPYF. CDR3 nucleotides: TGTGCCAGCAGCACCGCCGCCAGCGCACCGTACTTC. Together with reference TRBV7-3 and TRBJ2-7, the CDR3 gives the full variable domain: GAGVSQTPSNKVTEKGKYVELRCDPISGHTALYWYRQSLGQGPEFLIYFQGTGAADDSGLPNDRFFAVRPEGSVSTLKIQRTERGDSAVYLCASSTAASAPYFGPGTRLTVT.